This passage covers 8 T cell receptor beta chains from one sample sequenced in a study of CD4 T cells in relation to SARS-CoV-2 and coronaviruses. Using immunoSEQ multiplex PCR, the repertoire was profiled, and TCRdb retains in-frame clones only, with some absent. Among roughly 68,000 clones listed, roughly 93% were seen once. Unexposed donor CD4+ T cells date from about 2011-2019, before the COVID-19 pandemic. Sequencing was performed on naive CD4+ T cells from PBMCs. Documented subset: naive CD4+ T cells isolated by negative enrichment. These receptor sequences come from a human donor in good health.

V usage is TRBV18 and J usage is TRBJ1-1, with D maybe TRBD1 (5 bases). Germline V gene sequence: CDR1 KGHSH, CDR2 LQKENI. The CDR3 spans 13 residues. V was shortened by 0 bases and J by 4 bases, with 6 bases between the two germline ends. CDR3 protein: CASSPPQGTEAFF. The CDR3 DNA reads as TGTGCCAGCTCACCACCGCAGGGCACTGAAGCTTTCTTT. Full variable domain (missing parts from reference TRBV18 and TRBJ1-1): NAGVMQNPRHLVRRRGQEARLRCSPMKGHSHVYWYRQLPEEGLKFMVYLQKENIIDESGMPKERFSAEFPKEGPSILRIQQVVRGDSAAYFCASSPPQGTEAFFGQGTRLTVV.

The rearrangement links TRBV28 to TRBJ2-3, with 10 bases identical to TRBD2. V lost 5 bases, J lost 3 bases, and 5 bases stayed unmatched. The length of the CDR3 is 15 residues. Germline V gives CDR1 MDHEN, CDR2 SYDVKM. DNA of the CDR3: TGTGCCAGCAGTCCTCCTAGCGGGAGAACAGATACGCAGTATTTT. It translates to CASSPPSGRTDTQYF.

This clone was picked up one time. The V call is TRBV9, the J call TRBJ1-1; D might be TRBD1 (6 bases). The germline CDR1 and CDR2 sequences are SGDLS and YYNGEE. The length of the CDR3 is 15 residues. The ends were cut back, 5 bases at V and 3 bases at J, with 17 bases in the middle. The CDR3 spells CASSRGGRGDTEAFF. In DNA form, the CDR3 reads TGTGCCAGCAGTCGAGGGGGGCGCGGGGACACTGAAGCTTTCTTT.

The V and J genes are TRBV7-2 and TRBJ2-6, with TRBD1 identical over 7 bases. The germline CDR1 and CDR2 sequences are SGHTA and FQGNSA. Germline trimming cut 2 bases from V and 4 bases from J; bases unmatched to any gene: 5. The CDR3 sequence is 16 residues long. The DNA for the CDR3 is TGTGCCAGCAGCTTACAAACAGGGGCCGGGGCCAACGTCCTGACTTTC. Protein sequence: CASSLQTGAGANVLTF. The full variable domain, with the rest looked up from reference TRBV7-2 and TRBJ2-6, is GAGVSQSPSNKVTEKGKDVELRCDPISGHTALYWYRQSLGQGLEFLIYFQGNSAPDKSGLPSDRFSAERTGGSVSTLTIQRTQQEDSAVYLCASSLQTGAGANVLTFGAGSRLTVL.

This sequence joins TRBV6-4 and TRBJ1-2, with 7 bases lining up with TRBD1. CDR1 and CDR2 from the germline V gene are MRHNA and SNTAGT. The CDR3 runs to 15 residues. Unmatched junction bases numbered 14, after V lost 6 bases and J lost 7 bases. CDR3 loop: CASSAARQGLGGYTF. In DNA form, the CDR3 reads TGTGCCAGCAGCGCCGCGAGACAGGGACTAGGTGGCTACACCTTC.

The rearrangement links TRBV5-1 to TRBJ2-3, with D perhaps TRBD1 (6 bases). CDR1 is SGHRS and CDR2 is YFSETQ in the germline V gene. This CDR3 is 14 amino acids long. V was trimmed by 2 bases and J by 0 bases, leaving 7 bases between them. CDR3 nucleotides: TGCGCCAGCAGCTTTACAGGGAGCACAGATACGCAGTATTTT. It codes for CASSFTGSTDTQYF. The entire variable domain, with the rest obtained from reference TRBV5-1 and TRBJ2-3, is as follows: KAGVTQTPRYLIKTRGQQVTLSCSPISGHRSVSWYQQTPGQGLQFLFEYFSETQRNKGNFPGRFSGRQFSNSRSEMNVSTLELGDSALYLCASSFTGSTDTQYFGPGTRLTVL.

For the CDR3, the DNA is TGTGCCAGCAGCCAGGGCCACGGAAACACCATATATTTT. It is translated as CASSQGHGNTIYF. V and J are TRBV12-3 or TRBV12-4 and TRBJ1-3; possible D gene TRBD1, 5 bases. The CDR3 totals 13 residues. The ends were cut back, 6 bases at V and 4 bases at J, with 10 bases in the middle.

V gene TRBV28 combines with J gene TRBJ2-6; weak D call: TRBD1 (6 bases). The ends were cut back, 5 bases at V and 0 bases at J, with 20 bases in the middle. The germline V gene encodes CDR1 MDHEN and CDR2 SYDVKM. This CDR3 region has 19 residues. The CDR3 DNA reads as TGTGCCAGCAGTCCCCAGGGTTGGGACACAACCTCTGGGGCCAACGTCCTGACTTTC. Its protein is CASSPQGWDTTSGANVLTF.